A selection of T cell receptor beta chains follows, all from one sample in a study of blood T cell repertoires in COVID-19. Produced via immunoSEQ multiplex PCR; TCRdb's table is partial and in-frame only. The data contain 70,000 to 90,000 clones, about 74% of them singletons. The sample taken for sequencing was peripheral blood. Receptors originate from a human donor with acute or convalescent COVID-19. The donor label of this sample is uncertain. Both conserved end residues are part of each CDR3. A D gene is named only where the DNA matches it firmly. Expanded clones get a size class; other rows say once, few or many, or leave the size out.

cdr3_nt: TGTGCCAGTAGTATCACCGGGGGATACTATGGCTACACCTTC
cdr3_aa: CASSITGGYYGYTF
j_call: TRBJ1-2
clone_size: -
v_call: TRBV19
d_call: -

cdr3_nt: TGTGCCAGCACCTCAGGGGGCGTTTCACCCCTCCACTTT
cdr3_aa: CASTSGGVSPLHF
j_call: TRBJ1-6
clone_size: -
v_call: TRBV7-6
d_call: TRBD1

cdr3_nt: TGTGCCAGTAGGGGGACTAGCGGGGGCTTGGGGCCCCAGTACTTC
cdr3_aa: CASRGTSGGLGPQYF
j_call: TRBJ2-5
clone_size: -
v_call: TRBV19
d_call: TRBD2

cdr3_nt: TGTGCCAGCAGTCGACAGGGGAAAGGGAAATTTGGCTACACCTTC
cdr3_aa: CASSRQGKGKFGYTF
j_call: TRBJ1-2
clone_size: -
v_call: TRBV6-6
d_call: TRBD1

cdr3_nt: TGTGCCAGCAGCCTAGGACAGGGCTCCTACGAGCAGTACTTC
cdr3_aa: CASSLGQGSYEQYF
j_call: TRBJ2-7
clone_size: few
v_call: TRBV3-1/TRBV3-2
d_call: TRBD1

cdr3_nt: TGTGCCAGCAGTCCCGACAGACCCCGGGGGAATCAGCCCCAGCATTTT
cdr3_aa: CASSPDRPRGNQPQHF
j_call: TRBJ1-5
clone_size: -
v_call: TRBV27
d_call: -

cdr3_nt: TGTGCCAGCAGTCTCACTCGAGATACGCAGTATTTT
cdr3_aa: CASSLTRDTQYF
j_call: TRBJ2-3
clone_size: -
v_call: TRBV27
d_call: -

cdr3_nt: TGTGCCAGCAGCTTAGGTCTGACAGGGCCAAACCCAGATACGCAGTATTTT
cdr3_aa: CASSLGLTGPNPDTQYF
j_call: TRBJ2-3
clone_size: -
v_call: TRBV11-3
d_call: TRBD1

cdr3_nt: TGTGCCAGCAGCGACAGGGGAAGTTCACCCCTCCACTTT
cdr3_aa: CASSDRGSSPLHF
j_call: TRBJ1-6
clone_size: few
v_call: TRBV3-1/TRBV3-2
d_call: TRBD1

cdr3_nt: TGTGCCAGTAGTCCCCTCCGGGACAGGTCATACGAGCAGTACTTC
cdr3_aa: CASSPLRDRSYEQYF
j_call: TRBJ2-7
clone_size: -
v_call: TRBV19
d_call: TRBD1

cdr3_nt: TGTGCCAGCAATGGCATCGTACAGCCCCAGCATTTT
cdr3_aa: CASNGIVQPQHF
j_call: TRBJ1-5
clone_size: few
v_call: TRBV28
d_call: -

cdr3_nt: TGTGCCAGCAGTGAAGCAGCCCGGGGGAATTCACCCCTCCACTTT
cdr3_aa: CASSEAARGNSPLHF
j_call: TRBJ1-6
clone_size: -
v_call: TRBV6-1
d_call: -

cdr3_nt: TGTGCCAGCAGCCCTCTTGGGGGGGAGGCCCAGCCCCAGCATTTT
cdr3_aa: CASSPLGGEAQPQHF
j_call: TRBJ1-5
clone_size: -
v_call: TRBV7-9
d_call: -

cdr3_nt: TGTGCCAGCTCACCACCGGCGCAGGGGACTGAAGCTTTCTTT
cdr3_aa: CASSPPAQGTEAFF
j_call: TRBJ1-1
clone_size: -
v_call: TRBV18
d_call: -

cdr3_nt: TGCAGTGCTGAACCCCAGAATGAGCAGTTCTTC
cdr3_aa: CSAEPQNEQFF
j_call: TRBJ2-1
clone_size: -
v_call: TRBV20-1
d_call: -

cdr3_nt: TGTGCCAGCAGCTTAGGAGGAACCTACGAGCAGTACTTC
cdr3_aa: CASSLGGTYEQYF
j_call: TRBJ2-7
clone_size: -
v_call: TRBV11-2
d_call: -

cdr3_nt: TGCGCCAGCAGCTCCTCCGGGACAGACAATCAGCCCCAGCATTTT
cdr3_aa: CASSSSGTDNQPQHF
j_call: TRBJ1-5
clone_size: -
v_call: TRBV5-1
d_call: TRBD1

cdr3_nt: TGTGCCTGGGATACCGGGACAAAGAACACTGAAGCTTTCTTT
cdr3_aa: CAWDTGTKNTEAFF
j_call: TRBJ1-1
clone_size: -
v_call: TRBV30
d_call: -

cdr3_nt: TGTGCCAGTAGTTGGTCTAGAGGCGCAGATACGCAGTATTTT
cdr3_aa: CASSWSRGADTQYF
j_call: TRBJ2-3
clone_size: -
v_call: TRBV19
d_call: -

cdr3_nt: TGTGCCAGCAGCTTTCAGAACTATGGCTACACCTTC
cdr3_aa: CASSFQNYGYTF
j_call: TRBJ1-2
clone_size: -
v_call: TRBV7-8
d_call: -

cdr3_nt: TGTGCCAGCAGCCCAGGAGGGCGGGGCACCGGGGAGCTGTTTTTT
cdr3_aa: CASSPGGRGTGELFF
j_call: TRBJ2-2
clone_size: -
v_call: TRBV2
d_call: -

cdr3_nt: TGCGCCAGCAGCCAGAGACAGCCAGAAGGTGGTGGGGCCAACGTCCTGACTTTC
cdr3_aa: CASSQRQPEGGGANVLTF
j_call: TRBJ2-6
clone_size: -
v_call: TRBV4-1
d_call: -

cdr3_nt: TGTGCCAGCAGCTTGACCGGGACAGACCTTGTCTATGGCTACACCTTC
cdr3_aa: CASSLTGTDLVYGYTF
j_call: TRBJ1-2
clone_size: -
v_call: TRBV5-6
d_call: TRBD1

cdr3_nt: TGTGCCAGCAGTCCACCGCAGGAATACACTGAAGCTTTCTTT
cdr3_aa: CASSPPQEYTEAFF
j_call: TRBJ1-1
clone_size: few
v_call: TRBV6-2/TRBV6-3
d_call: -

cdr3_nt: TGTGCCAGCAGCCCGGGGACTAGCGGGAAGACCTACAATGAGCAGTTCTTC
cdr3_aa: CASSPGTSGKTYNEQFF
j_call: TRBJ2-1
clone_size: -
v_call: TRBV6-2/TRBV6-3
d_call: TRBD2

cdr3_nt: TGTGCCTGGAGGGGACCCGGGACTGGGGTTAATGAGCAGTTCTTC
cdr3_aa: CAWRGPGTGVNEQFF
j_call: TRBJ2-1
clone_size: -
v_call: TRBV30
d_call: -

cdr3_nt: TGCGCCAGCAGCTTGACAGGTTACTATGGCTACACCTTC
cdr3_aa: CASSLTGYYGYTF
j_call: TRBJ1-2
clone_size: few
v_call: TRBV5-1
d_call: -

cdr3_nt: TGTGCCAGCAGGGCCTCAGGGCTCAACCGATCTGGGGCCAACGTCCTGACTTTC
cdr3_aa: CASRASGLNRSGANVLTF
j_call: TRBJ2-6
clone_size: many
v_call: TRBV2
d_call: -

cdr3_nt: TGTGCCAGCAGGGGGACCGGGACAGTTATCACCATATATTTT
cdr3_aa: CASRGTGTVITIYF
j_call: TRBJ1-3
clone_size: -
v_call: TRBV2
d_call: TRBD1

cdr3_nt: TGTGCCAGCACAGCTCCGGACAGGGGAGGGAATGAGCAGTTCTTC
cdr3_aa: CASTAPDRGGNEQFF
j_call: TRBJ2-1
clone_size: -
v_call: TRBV6-6
d_call: TRBD1